The 29 T cell receptor beta chains given below trace back to one sample, sequenced in a study of cytomegalovirus exposure and HLA in healthy donors. The study ran its PCR with 60 Vbeta and 13 Jbeta primers. The method was immunoSEQ multiplex PCR; TCRdb's version includes in-frame clones alone and lacks a portion of them. Among 90,000 or so clones, about four fifths were seen once, and the ten largest hold around 3.7%. Sequencing input: PBMCs. The origin of the receptors is a man aged 30-40 years in good health and CMV-seropositive.

CDR3 nucleotides: TGTGCCAGCTCACCACTCCGAGGAGGGGAAGCAACTAATGAAAAACTGTTTTTT. This encodes CASSPLRGGEATNEKLFF. The rearrangement uses TRBV18 and TRBJ1-4; D is perhaps TRBD1 (5 bases). Germline values: CDR1 KGHSH, CDR2 LQKENI. V gave up 1 base and J gave up 0 bases, with 15 bases separating them. This CDR3 has 18 amino acids.

As DNA, the CDR3 is TGTGCCAGCAGCTTCCTTAGGGGTGGAGCTTTCTTT. It specifies CASSFLRGGAFF. V usage is TRBV7-8 and J usage is TRBJ1-1; D is perhaps TRBD1 (5 bases). Germline CDR1 and CDR2: SGHVS and FQNEAQ. V was shortened by 3 bases and J by 10 bases, with 12 bases between the two germline ends. The CDR3 has 12 residues.

The chain joins TRBV10-3 to TRBJ2-2; TRBD2 matches 11 bases. Germline V lookup: CDR1 ENHRY, CDR2 SYGVKD. This CDR3 contains 19 residues. With V trimmed by 3 bases and J by 0 bases, 9 bases remained unmatched. CDR3 in DNA: TGTGCCATCAGTGACCCTATAGCGGGAGGGAGGCCGAACACCGGGGAGCTGTTTTTT. This codes for CAISDPIAGGRPNTGELFF.

As to this clone: A read error may produce the germline difference seen at one junction end. This chain uses TRBV6-1 with TRBJ2-6; D might be TRBD2 (5 bases). CDR3 length equals 14 residues. Per germline, CDR1 MNHNS and CDR2 SASEGT. CDR3 in amino acids: CASSDTSGVNVLTF. The DNA for the CDR3 is TGTGCCAGCAGTGACACTAGTGGGGTCAACGTCCTGACTTTC.

V usage is TRBV6-5 and J usage is TRBJ1-3; 7 nucleotides line up with TRBD1. The CDR3 length is 15 residues. V lost 5 bases to trimming and J lost 4 bases; unmatched junction nucleotides: 8. Germline CDR1 is MNHEY and CDR2 is SVGAGI. As DNA, the CDR3 is TGTGCCAGCAGTCGAGGGGGCGTTATAGGAAACACCATATATTTT. Amino acids: CASSRGGVIGNTIYF.

This chain connects TRBV27 to TRBJ1-6, with D unresolved. The V gene lost 3 bases and the J gene lost 9 bases, with 12 bases spanning the gap. This CDR3 is 14 amino acids long. Germline CDR1 reads MNHEY; CDR2 reads SMNVEV (reference sequence). CDR3 sequence (DNA): TGTGCCAGCAGTTTTCGGGAAACCTCTTCACCCCTCCACTTT. Amino acids: CASSFRETSSPLHF.

CDR3 DNA sequence: TGTGCCAGCAGTTTAAAGGTCCTAGCGGGAGATGTTGAGCAGTTCTTC. It translates to CASSLKVLAGDVEQFF. The chain is built from TRBV28 and TRBJ2-1; 10 positions agree with TRBD2. Germline loops: CDR1 MDHEN, CDR2 SYDVKM. The CDR3 has 16 residues. V dropped 2 bases and J dropped 9; count of bases not matched to a gene: 10.

V and J are TRBV9 and TRBJ2-2; no clear D. Trimming took off 0 bases at V and 5 bases at J, with 8 bases between the two ends. CDR1 is SGDLS and CDR2 is YYNGEE in the germline V gene. CDR3 length: 14 amino acids. The DNA of the CDR3 is TGTGCCAGCAGCGTAGTAGTCGGGACCGGGGAGCTGTTTTTT. Translation: CASSVVVGTGELFF.

The chain links TRBV7-2 to TRBJ1-5; 7 bases match TRBD1. From germline, CDR1 is SGHTA and CDR2 FQGNSA. Trimming removed 5 bases from V and 2 bases from J; junction bases left unmatched: 3. This CDR3 is built from 14 residues. The CDR3 bases are TGTGCCAGCAGCACAGGACAGGGCAATCAGCCCCAGCATTTT. Encoded protein: CASSTGQGNQPQHF.

Only one count was recorded for this clone. CDR3 sequence: CASSVDLANEQFF. The CDR3, as DNA: TGTGCCAGCAGCGTAGATCTAGCCAATGAGCAGTTCTTC. J is TRBJ2-1 and V is TRBV9; the D gene is possibly TRBD2 (5 bases). Germline V gene data show CDR1 as SGDLS and CDR2 as YYNGEE. Trimming took off 0 bases at V and 6 bases at J, with 7 bases between the two ends. The CDR3 has 13 amino acids.

The V gene is TRBV19, the J gene TRBJ2-2; tentative D call: TRBD2 (6 bases). The CDR3 has 18 amino acids. Trimming cost V 1 base and J 0 bases, with 15 bases left between them. Germline-derived CDR1 and CDR2 are LNHDA and SQIVND (reference sequence). CDR3 sequence reads: CASSIVVGTGANTGELFF. CDR3 coding DNA: TGTGCCAGTAGTATAGTTGTAGGGACGGGAGCGAACACCGGGGAGCTGTTTTTT.

Regarding this clone: The junction does not match germline at one end; this may be a read error. V usage is TRBV7-9 and J usage is TRBJ1-5; weak D call: TRBD1 (5 bases). CDR1 is SEHNR, CDR2 FQNEAQ, per germline (reference sequence). This CDR3 has 15 residues. CDR3 residues: CSSSSDKTGNQPQHF. The CDR3 nucleotides read TGTTCCAGCAGCTCCGACAAGACAGGCAATCAGCCCCAGCATTTT. The variable domain in full, with the rest retrieved from reference TRBV7-9 and TRBJ1-5, is DTGVSQNPRHKITKRGQNVTFRCDPISEHNRLYWYRQTLGQGPEFLTYFQNEAQLEKSRLLSDRFSAERPKGSFSTLEIQRTEQGDSAMYLCSSSSDKTGNQPQHFGDGTRLSIL.

J is TRBJ2-5 and V is TRBV19, with 9 nucleotides matching TRBD1. Germline values: CDR1 LNHDA, CDR2 SQIVND (reference sequence). J gave up 8 bases and V 6 bases, and 13 bases lay outside the gene matches. The CDR3 contains 15 residues. The CDR3 sequence: CASRPTQGARVTQYF. CDR3 nucleotide sequence: TGTGCCAGTAGGCCCACACAGGGGGCGCGGGTCACCCAGTACTTC.

V usage is TRBV28 and J usage is TRBJ2-7; 8 bases are shared with TRBD2. CDR1 is MDHEN and CDR2 is SYDVKM in the germline V gene. V dropped 8 bases and J dropped 2; count of bases not matched to a gene: 11. The CDR3 has 15 amino acids. CDR3 sequence reads: CASLGGGAGAYEQYF. The CDR3 DNA is TGTGCCAGCTTAGGGGGGGGAGCGGGAGCCTACGAGCAGTACTTC.

This chain joins TRBV6-5 and TRBJ1-1; 7 nucleotides line up with TRBD1. Germline CDR1 is MNHEY and CDR2 is SVGAGI. The CDR3 is 14 residues long. Trimming cost V 6 bases and J 0 bases; bases outside gene matches: 4. The DNA of the CDR3 is TGTGCCAGCAGGACGGACAGGATGAACACTGAAGCTTTCTTT. It is translated as CASRTDRMNTEAFF.

The V call is TRBV4-1, the J call TRBJ2-1, with 12 positions matching TRBD2. V gave up 0 bases and J gave up 6 bases; unmatched junction bases: 9. The CDR3 contains 18 residues. CDR1 MGHRA and CDR2 YSYEKL come from the germline V gene. The CDR3 DNA is TGCGCCAGCAGCCAAGAGTTGTGGCTAGCGGGGGGGGTCAATGAGCAGTTCTTC. Translated: CASSQELWLAGGVNEQFF.

This clone was seen more than once but under ten times. The chain has TRBV6-1 and TRBJ2-1, with D possibly matching TRBD2 (6 bases). The CDR3 covers 14 residues. Germline CDR1 is MNHNS and CDR2 is SASEGT. V was trimmed by 7 bases and J by 8 bases, leaving 18 bases between them. The CDR3 DNA follows: TGTGCCAGCAACCGGGACTCTGGGGTCGATGAGCAGTTCTTC. Its translation: CASNRDSGVDEQFF.

CDR3 region: CASSTGQGAYNQPQHF. The CDR3 coding sequence is TGTGCCAGCAGTACAGGACAGGGGGCGTATAATCAGCCCCAGCATTTT. The chain carries TRBV27 and TRBJ1-5; TRBD1 matches 11 bases. The germline gives CDR1 MNHEY, CDR2 SMNVEV (reference sequence). V shed 5 bases, J shed 4 bases, and the junction held 7 bases outside the gene matches. The CDR3 runs 16 residues.

This chain uses TRBV27 with TRBJ2-7, with a tentative D call TRBD2 (5 bases). The CDR3 runs to 13 residues. CDR1 is MNHEY, CDR2 SMNVEV, per germline (reference sequence). Trimming took off 6 bases at V and 7 bases at J, with 16 bases between the two ends. CDR3 sequence: CASSPWAGLEQYF. DNA for the CDR3: TGTGCCAGCAGCCCCTGGGCGGGTTTAGAGCAGTACTTC.

This chain links TRBV14 with TRBJ1-4, with D possibly being TRBD1 (5 bases). CDR3 length: 13 residues. The germline V gene encodes CDR1 SGHDN and CDR2 FVKESK. V lost 3 bases to trimming and J lost 11 bases, with 13 bases between them. Written as DNA, the CDR3 is TGTGCCAGCAGCCAGGCCTGGGCAGGGAAACTGTTTTTT. Residues: CASSQAWAGKLFF.

The J gene is TRBJ2-1, the V gene TRBV6-4, with 11 bases identical to TRBD1. The length of the CDR3 is 17 residues. The junction had 9 bases not matched to a gene; V was cut back by 2 bases and J by 6 bases. Germline assignment: CDR1 MRHNA and CDR2 SNTAGT. CDR3 coding DNA: TGTGCCAGCAGTGACAACCAGGGACAGGGGGACATCAATGAGCAGTTCTTC. Its translation is CASSDNQGQGDINEQFF.

This chain's CDR3 is CASSFTLDRGISGYTF. CDR3 nucleotides: TGTGCCAGCAGCTTTACTCTGGACAGGGGGATAAGTGGCTACACCTTC. The rearrangement joins TRBV7-6 to TRBJ1-2; 10 nucleotides match TRBD1. The junction had 11 bases not matched to a gene; V was cut back by 3 bases and J by 7 bases. The CDR3 runs to 16 residues. Germline lookup yields CDR1 SGHVS and CDR2 FNYEAQ.

Written as DNA, the CDR3 is TGTGCCAGCAGCTCGAAGGCGGTAGCCGGGGAGCTGTTTTTT. Protein sequence: CASSSKAVAGELFF. V is TRBV9 and J is TRBJ2-2; no reliable D call. The CDR3 has 14 amino acids. Germline V lookup: CDR1 SGDLS, CDR2 YYNGEE. V lost 4 bases to trimming and J lost 6 bases, with 13 bases between them.

The chain has TRBV5-1 and TRBJ2-3; D is ambiguous. The V end lost 6 bases, the J end lost 2 bases, and 13 bases lay between the germline ends. The CDR3 spans 14 residues. The germline CDR1 and CDR2 sequences are SGHRS and YFSETQ. In DNA, the CDR3 is TGCGCCAGCAACAATGCTGGCATCACAGATACGCAGTATTTT. Residues: CASNNAGITDTQYF.

The chain recombines TRBV18 with TRBJ2-1; TRBD2 is a possible D gene (5 bases). Per germline, CDR1 KGHSH and CDR2 LQKENI. The CDR3 sequence is 15 residues long. V was cut by 6 bases and J by 2 bases, with 14 bases left in between. DNA for the CDR3: TGTGCCAGCTCGTACGTCGGACTTCCCTACAATGAGCAGTTCTTC. Translated: CASSYVGLPYNEQFF.

This chain uses TRBV27 with TRBJ2-1; D unresolved. Germline V gene data show CDR1 as MNHEY and CDR2 as SMNVEV (reference sequence). This CDR3 region has 14 residues. The V end lost 1 base, the J end lost 0 bases, and 4 bases lay between the germline ends. CDR3 protein: CASSLLSSYNEQFF. The CDR3 DNA is TGTGCCAGCAGTTTATTATCCTCCTACAATGAGCAGTTCTTC.

The chain uses TRBV6-1 and TRBJ2-5; possible D gene TRBD1, 6 bases. Germline loops: CDR1 MNHNS, CDR2 SASEGT. The CDR3 has 12 residues. Trimming pared 5 bases from V and 5 bases from J, leaving 9 bases between. The CDR3 DNA follows: TGTGCCAGCAGTACAGGGTGGGAGACCCAGTACTTC. Amino acids: CASSTGWETQYF.

This chain links TRBV29-1 with TRBJ2-2; D gene ambiguous. The germline CDR1 and CDR2 sequences are SQVTM and ANQGSEA. This CDR3 has 12 amino acids. Trimming pared 4 bases from V and 8 bases from J, leaving 11 bases between. CDR3 bases: TGCAGCGTTGGAGGCAAGGCTGGGGAGCTGTTTTTT. This gives the protein CSVGGKAGELFF.

This clone has only one observation. This sequence joins TRBV7-6 and TRBJ2-3; 10 nucleotides align to TRBD2. The J segment lost 3 bases and the V segment lost 0 bases, leaving 0 bases of the junction unmatched. The CDR3 is 15 amino acids. Germline V lookup: CDR1 SGHVS, CDR2 FNYEAQ. The CDR3 region has the DNA TGTGCCAGCAGCTTAGCACTAGCGGGAACAGATACGCAGTATTTT. It yields the protein CASSLALAGTDTQYF.